These 30 T cell receptor beta chains were sequenced from one sample in a study of metastatic and nonmetastatic thyroid tumors. No patient had received any treatment before thyroid surgery. TCRdb re-called the PCR reads with MiXCR. The profile shows around 50,000 clones, just under 30% of them singletons. Sequencing input: blood. The receptors stem from a female donor with papillary thyroid cancer or a benign thyroid nodule (not recorded which). Some clones in this sample may be carry-over from other donors' samples.

In this sample, this clone turned up a few times. The chain recombines TRBV6-6 with TRBJ2-6; D perhaps matches TRBD2 (6 bases). Germline V gene lookup returns CDR1 MNHNY and CDR2 SVGAGI (reference sequence). The CDR3 is made up of 17 amino acids. Trimming shortened V by 3 bases and J by 0 bases, and 12 bases separated the two germline ends. Written as DNA, the CDR3 is TGTGCCAGCAGTTATGGAGGGACGATCTCTGGGGCCAACGTCCTGACTTTC. It codes for CASSYGGTISGANVLTF.

This clone was found once. The V call is TRBV28, the J call TRBJ2-6; tentatively, D is TRBD2 (6 bases). This CDR3 is built from 17 residues. V was shortened by 7 bases and J by 1 base, with 17 bases between the two germline ends. Germline V gene lookup returns CDR1 MDHEN and CDR2 SYDVKM. The CDR3 DNA sequence: TGTGCCAGCACAACTGGATTGGAGGGATCTGGGGCCAACGTCCTGACTTTC. Translating it yields CASTTGLEGSGANVLTF.

The chain joins TRBV13 to TRBJ2-3; TRBD1 matches at 8 bases. Per the germline V gene, CDR1 is PRHDT and CDR2 is FYEKMQ (reference sequence). The CDR3 loop spans 17 amino acids. V lost 5 bases to trimming and J lost 6 bases; unmatched junction nucleotides: 16. The CDR3 sequence: CASSTNALGQVLDTQYF. CDR3 sequence (DNA): TGTGCCAGCAGCACCAATGCCCTGGGACAGGTGTTGGATACGCAGTATTTT.

This clone was detected once. This chain connects TRBV20-1 to TRBJ2-3, with 8 bases aligning to TRBD2. The CDR3 sequence is 15 residues long. Trimming at V came to 1 base and at J to 0 bases, leaving 3 bases not matched to a gene. Germline V CDR1 and CDR2: DFQATT, SNEGSKA (reference sequence). This CDR3 reads CSARASSGSTDTQYF. The CDR3 nucleotides are TGCAGTGCTAGAGCCTCTAGCGGGAGCACAGATACGCAGTATTTT.

This clone was seen many times. This chain joins TRBV4-1 and TRBJ1-2; D gene unclear. Germline V gives CDR1 MGHRA, CDR2 YSYEKL. The CDR3 covers 17 residues. V was trimmed by 4 bases and J by 0 bases, leaving 18 bases between them. The CDR3 DNA follows: TGCGCCAGCAGCCCCAGGTGGATCGCCGCAGCTAACTATGGCTACACCTTC. Protein product: CASSPRWIAAANYGYTF.

This clone has just a few counts. The chain couples TRBV28 to TRBJ2-1; D is unclear. V gave up 3 bases and J gave up 12 bases, with 27 bases separating them. The length of the CDR3 is 17 residues. Germline V gene data show CDR1 as MDHEN and CDR2 as SYDVKM. CDR3 nucleotides: TGTGCCAGCAGTTTCCGTACAACCAGAACCAACGACGTAGGGCAGTTCTTC. Translating gives CASSFRTTRTNDVGQFF.

This clone was counted only a few times. This chain connects TRBV28 to TRBJ2-2; D unresolved. V dropped 6 bases and J dropped 3 bases, with 11 bases sitting between them. There are 14 residues in the CDR3. The germline CDR1 and CDR2 sequences are MDHEN and SYDVKM. The CDR3 bases are TGTGCCAGCAGCCAGGACCGACACACCGGGGAGCTGTTTTTT. It encodes CASSQDRHTGELFF.

In the case of this clone: At one boundary the junction diverges from the germline segment, which might be a read error. V is TRBV4-3 and J is TRBJ2-3, with D perhaps TRBD1 or TRBD2 (5 bases each). The CDR3 covers 16 residues. The germline V gene has CDR1 LGHNA and CDR2 YSLEER. CDR3 in amino acids: CASSQEGWQLTDTQYF. Written as DNA, the CDR3 is TGCGCCAGCAGTCAAGAGGGGTGGCAGCTCACAGATACGCAGTATTTT.

The chain links TRBV6-1 to TRBJ2-1, with D maybe TRBD1 (6 bases). The CDR3 extends over 14 amino acids. V was trimmed by 5 bases and J by 1 base, leaving 9 bases between them. The germline V gene encodes CDR1 MNHNS and CDR2 SASEGT. CDR3: CASSLTGSYNEQFF. CDR3 in DNA: TGTGCCAGCAGTCTGACAGGATCCTACAATGAGCAGTTCTTC.

The chain has TRBV12-3 or TRBV12-4 and TRBJ2-1; tentatively, D is TRBD2 (6 bases). Trimming pared 6 bases from V and 4 bases from J, leaving 13 bases between. CDR3 size: 14 residues. In nucleotides, the CDR3 is TGTGCCAGCAGAGGAGGGGAGAGTTACAATGAGCAGTTCTTC. This gives the protein CASRGGESYNEQFF.

There are a few counts of this clone. The J gene is TRBJ2-2, the V gene TRBV10-3; 11 nucleotides agree with TRBD2. With V trimmed by 10 bases and J by 7 bases, 5 bases remained unmatched. Germline assignment: CDR1 ENHRY and CDR2 SYGVKD. This CDR3 comprises 13 residues. In DNA, the CDR3 is TGTGCCAACACCGGGACTAGCGGCGGGGAGCTGTTTTTT. This sequence encodes CANTGTSGGELFF.

This clone was detected a few times. J is TRBJ2-1 and V is TRBV5-1; TRBD1 matches at 9 bases. CDR3 length equals 13 residues. The V and J ends lost 4 bases and 8 bases, in that order; junction bases with no gene match: 4. Germline CDR1 reads SGHRS; CDR2 reads YFSETQ. DNA of the CDR3: TGCGCCAGCAGCCTGGGACAGGGCGATGAGCAGTTCTTC. Translating it yields CASSLGQGDEQFF.

CDR3 sequence (DNA): TGTGCCAGCAGTCGGGACAGTAAGTCCTACGAGCAGTACTTC. Amino acid sequence: CASSRDSKSYEQYF. The rearrangement links TRBV6-1 to TRBJ2-7, with 7 bases lining up with TRBD1. Trimming cost V 5 bases and J 1 base; bases outside gene matches: 5. Germline values: CDR1 MNHNS, CDR2 SASEGT. This CDR3 has 14 amino acids.

The rearrangement links TRBV20-1 to TRBJ2-7; D remains ambiguous. The V and J ends lost 0 bases and 3 bases respectively, with 9 bases between them. The germline V gene encodes CDR1 DFQATT and CDR2 SNEGSKA (reference sequence). The CDR3 consists of 13 residues. For the CDR3, the DNA is TGCAGTGCTAGAGAGAATGGGGTCTACGAGCAGTACTTC. Translated: CSARENGVYEQYF.

This clone was seen only a few times. The chain uses TRBV10-3 and TRBJ2-2; no clear D. The germline CDR1 and CDR2 sequences are ENHRY and SYGVKD. Trimming left V 5 bases short and J 3 bases short, with 10 bases between. CDR3 length: 14 amino acids. The CDR3 DNA reads TGTGCCATCAGTTTTCGAGTGGACACCGGGGAGCTGTTTTTT. It encodes CAISFRVDTGELFF.

A word on this clone: One end of the junction does not line up with germline, which may come from a read error. The chain employs TRBV13 and TRBJ1-1; D is ambiguous. This CDR3 region has 12 residues. In germline, CDR1 is PRHDT, CDR2 FYEKMQ (reference sequence). For the CDR3, the DNA is TGTGCCATCTCCCTCTGGGATTCTGAAGCTTTATTT. It is translated as CAISLWDSEALF.

Ten or more counts support this clone. The J gene is TRBJ1-1, the V gene TRBV4-1; the match to TRBD1 covers 10 bases. Germline trimming cut 11 bases from V and 5 bases from J; bases unmatched to any gene: 14. The germline V gene encodes CDR1 MGHRA and CDR2 YSYEKL. There are 15 residues in the CDR3. CDR3 sequence reads: CAARQGARFRTEAFF. Here the CDR3 DNA reads TGCGCCGCGAGACAGGGGGCCCGATTTCGGACTGAAGCTTTCTTT.

This clone was seen only a few times. This could be a read error, since a much larger clone is one nucleotide away. The chain carries TRBV6-5 and TRBJ2-7, with a tentative D call TRBD2 (5 bases). The CDR3 has 15 residues. V gave up 2 bases and J gave up 3 bases, with 14 bases separating them. In germline, CDR1 is MNHEY, CDR2 SVGAGI. The CDR3 spells CASSYGLVGSYEQYF. The CDR3 DNA reads as TGTGCCAGCAGTTACGGGTTGGTAGGGAGCTACGAGCAGTACTTC.

This chain joins TRBV25-1 and TRBJ2-1, with unresolved D. This CDR3 has 13 amino acids. Germline lookup yields CDR1 MGHDK and CDR2 SYGVNS. Trimming shortened V by 1 base and J by 10 bases, and 11 bases separated the two germline ends. CDR3 bases: TGTGCCAGCAGTGAATCCGACTTTGGCGAGCAGTTCTTC. Its translation is CASSESDFGEQFF.

This chain connects TRBV5-1 to TRBJ1-2; 10 nucleotides match TRBD1. This CDR3 is built from 15 residues. The V and J ends lost 3 bases and 1 base, in that order; junction bases with no gene match: 3. Germline V CDR1 and CDR2: SGHRS, YFSETQ. As DNA, the CDR3 is TGCGCCAGCAGCTCAAGGACAGGGGGTAACTATGGCTACACCTTC. This translates into CASSSRTGGNYGYTF.

This sequence joins TRBV13 and TRBJ2-1, with 9 bases matching TRBD1. Losses at the gene ends were 2 bases for V and 4 bases for J; bases not matched to a gene: 12. Germline values: CDR1 PRHDT, CDR2 FYEKMQ (reference sequence). The CDR3 length is 18 residues. CDR3 region: CASSLWAAGTGIYNEQFF. CDR3 DNA sequence: TGTGCCAGCAGCTTATGGGCTGCCGGGACAGGGATTTACAATGAGCAGTTCTTC.

Only a few counts were recorded for this clone. The J gene is TRBJ2-1, the V gene TRBV12-5, with TRBD1 matching over 7 bases. The CDR3 extends over 12 amino acids. Trimming took 7 bases from V and 6 from J; bases not matched to a gene: 3. Looked up from germline, CDR1 is LGHNT and CDR2 is FRNRAP. Here the CDR3 reads CASETGVNEQFF. The CDR3 DNA sequence: TGTGCTAGTGAAACAGGGGTCAATGAGCAGTTCTTC.

This clone occurred many times. V usage is TRBV6-1 and J usage is TRBJ2-2; 8 nucleotides line up with TRBD2. The CDR3 runs to 15 residues. Trimming removed 6 bases from V and 4 bases from J; junction bases left unmatched: 7. The germline V gene encodes CDR1 MNHNS and CDR2 SASEGT. The CDR3 sequence is CASRQRGPVTGELFF. In DNA form, the CDR3 reads TGTGCCAGCAGGCAGCGGGGGCCGGTCACCGGGGAGCTGTTTTTT.

This sequence joins TRBV7-2 and TRBJ1-2; 7 nucleotides line up with TRBD1. V lost 4 bases and J lost 6; bases outside the gene matches: 11. CDR3 length equals 15 residues. Germline CDR1 SGHTA, CDR2 FQGNSA. CDR3 loop: CASSSLGTEIDGYTF. As DNA, the CDR3 is TGTGCCAGCAGCTCCCTCGGGACAGAAATTGATGGCTACACCTTC. Filled out from reference TRBV7-2 and TRBJ1-2, the complete variable domain reads GAGVSQSPSNKVTEKGKDVELRCDPISGHTALYWYRQSLGQGLEFLIYFQGNSAPDKSGLPSDRFSAERTGGSVSTLTIQRTQQEDSAVYLCASSSLGTEIDGYTFGSGTRLTVV.

V gene TRBV5-1 combines with J gene TRBJ2-7; TRBD2 aligns across 11 bases. Germline CDR1 is SGHRS and CDR2 is YFSETQ. There are 15 residues in the CDR3. J lost 5 bases, V lost 5 bases, and 9 bases had no gene match. The CDR3 DNA reads TGCGCCAGCAGATATCTAGCGGGAGGCGGCAACGAGCAGTACTTC. This sequence encodes CASRYLAGGGNEQYF.

V gene TRBV19 combines with J gene TRBJ1-1, with 10 bases fitting TRBD1. CDR1 is LNHDA and CDR2 is SQIVND in the germline V gene (reference sequence). Germline trimming cut 8 bases from V and 8 bases from J; bases unmatched to any gene: 8. The CDR3 spans 13 residues. Written as DNA, the CDR3 is TGTGCCAGTGCCCCTGGGACAGGGGTGGAAGCTTTCTTT. Residues: CASAPGTGVEAFF.

This clone was seen more than once but under ten times. The chain employs TRBV12-3 or TRBV12-4 and TRBJ1-2; D perhaps matches TRBD1 (6 bases). The V end lost 3 bases, the J end lost 7 bases, and 6 bases lay between the germline ends. There are 11 residues in the CDR3. CDR3 sequence reads: CASSFRGGYTF. CDR3 bases: TGTGCCAGCAGTTTCAGGGGTGGCTACACCTTC.

In its sample, this clone was seen once. This chain uses TRBV18 with TRBJ2-7, with D tentatively TRBD1 (5 bases). Germline lookup yields CDR1 KGHSH and CDR2 LQKENI. This CDR3 spans 14 amino acids. V lost 2 bases and J lost 5, with 13 bases in between. CDR3 DNA: TGTGCCAGCTCACCAACCCAGGGATCGGACGAGCAGTACTTC. Its translation is CASSPTQGSDEQYF.

The chain joins TRBV12-3 or TRBV12-4 to TRBJ2-5, with 7 nucleotides matching TRBD1. The V and J ends lost 5 bases and 2 bases, in that order; junction bases with no gene match: 2. This CDR3 contains 13 residues. CDR3 sequence reads: CASSQTGQETQYF. As DNA, the CDR3 is TGTGCCAGCAGTCAGACAGGGCAAGAGACCCAGTACTTC.

This clone turned up a few times. The chain uses TRBV5-1 and TRBJ2-7, with TRBD1 matching 10 bases. With 2 bases clipped from V and 4 bases from J, the junction kept 6 bases outside the gene matches. The CDR3 has 15 amino acids. Germline values: CDR1 SGHRS, CDR2 YFSETQ. The CDR3 protein is CASSLPGQGLYEQYF. The CDR3 nucleotides are TGCGCCAGCAGCTTACCGGGACAGGGGTTGTACGAGCAGTACTTC. Combining the CDR3 with reference TRBV5-1 and TRBJ2-7 gives the whole variable domain KAGVTQTPRYLIKTRGQQVTLSCSPISGHRSVSWYQQTPGQGLQFLFEYFSETQRNKGNFPGRFSGRQFSNSRSEMNVSTLELGDSALYLCASSLPGQGLYEQYFGPGTRLTVT.